These 24 T cell receptor beta chains came from one sample sequenced in a study of CD8+CD57+ T cells in acquired aplastic anemia. Profiling that covered TCR beta VDJ and CDR3 relied on genomic DNA as its template. TCRdb called the reads again in MiXCR, with one record for every CDR3 protein. The data hold some 190,000 distinct CDR3 sequences, with 45% to 50% observed a single time. Sample: sorted CD4+, CD8+, or CD8+CD57+ T cells (not recorded which) from PBMCs. The source is a human donor in good health.

The rearrangement joins TRBV10-2 to TRBJ1-2; 7 bases match TRBD1. The V and J ends lost 0 bases and 7 bases, in that order; junction bases with no gene match: 5. Germline loops: CDR1 WSHSY, CDR2 SAAADI. This CDR3 has 14 residues. The CDR3 region has the DNA TGCGCCAGCAGTGAGTCGCGACAGGGACTTGGCTACACCTTC. It specifies CASSESRQGLGYTF.

This clonotype was detected only a few times. The chain employs TRBV6-1 and TRBJ1-2; no clear D. The length of the CDR3 is 12 residues. Per the germline V gene, CDR1 is MNHNS and CDR2 is SASEGT. V lost 10 bases and J 2 bases, leaving 11 bases between the germline ends. CDR3 sequence reads: CAISQPNYGYTF. DNA for the CDR3: TGTGCCATCAGCCAGCCCAACTATGGCTACACCTTC.

This clonotype was seen many times. This rearrangement joins TRBV5-1 to TRBJ1-2; D is ambiguous. The V gene's germline CDR1 is SGHRS and CDR2 YFSETQ. Between the trimmed V and J ends, which lost 3 bases and 4 bases, there was a span of 10 bases. CDR3 length: 13 amino acids. CDR3 residues: CASSSTEFYGYTF. In nucleotides, the CDR3 is TGCGCCAGCAGCTCCACAGAATTCTATGGCTACACCTTC.

This clonotype has a count of ten or more. The gene calls are TRBV5-6 and TRBJ2-1; D is unclear. Germline values: CDR1 SGHDT, CDR2 YYEEEE. Trimming stripped 0 bases from V and 2 bases from J, with 9 bases between. There are 15 residues in the CDR3. As DNA, the CDR3 is TGTGCCAGCAGCTTGGACATCGCGACCTACAATGAGCAGTTCTTC. It encodes CASSLDIATYNEQFF.

The rearrangement uses TRBV11-1 and TRBJ1-3; D uncertain. V lost 4 bases to trimming and J lost 0 bases, with 13 bases between them. Germline V gives CDR1 SGHAT, CDR2 FQDESV (reference sequence). The CDR3 extends over 16 amino acids. The CDR3 loop is CASSSDGRTSGNTIYF. The DNA for the CDR3 is TGTGCCAGCAGCTCGGACGGGAGAACCTCTGGAAACACCATATATTTT.

The V and J genes are TRBV19 and TRBJ1-2; 10 bases agree with TRBD1. This CDR3 has 16 amino acids. Losses at the gene ends were 2 bases for V and 8 bases for J; bases not matched to a gene: 11. Germline V gives CDR1 LNHDA, CDR2 SQIVND (reference sequence). The CDR3 here is CASSISRDRGRRGYTF. The CDR3 DNA is TGTGCCAGTAGTATAAGTCGGGACAGGGGCAGACGGGGCTACACCTTC.

The gene calls are TRBV7-8 and TRBJ2-7; D uncertain. Germline CDR1 reads SGHVS; CDR2 reads FQNEAQ. The V end lost 5 bases, the J end lost 4 bases, and 18 bases lay between the germline ends. The CDR3 is 15 amino acids. The CDR3 DNA reads as TGTGCCAGCAGCCCCCGATGGGAAGCAGGATACGAGCAGTACTTC. Translated, it gives CASSPRWEAGYEQYF.

This chain uses TRBV10-2 with TRBJ2-7; 9 bases are a match to TRBD2. Germline CDR1 reads WSHSY; CDR2 reads SAAADI. CDR3 size: 14 residues. The V and J ends lost 10 bases and 2 bases, in that order; junction bases with no gene match: 9. Written as DNA, the CDR3 is TGCGCCACAGTTAGCGGGGGCCGCGCCTACGAGCAGTACTTC. Encoded protein: CATVSGGRAYEQYF.

This clonotype was seen repeatedly, ten times or more. J is TRBJ2-7 and V is TRBV7-8; no reliable D call. CDR1 is SGHVS, CDR2 FQNEAQ, per germline. The CDR3 is made up of 12 amino acids. With 2 bases removed from V and 5 bases from J, the gap between germline ends came to 7 bases. In nucleotides, the CDR3 is TGTGCCAGCAGCTTAATGCCTCACGAGCAGTACTTC. It translates to CASSLMPHEQYF.

This clonotype occurred many times. The rearrangement joins TRBV7-8 to TRBJ1-5, with D perhaps matching TRBD1 (5 bases). Germline CDR1 reads SGHVS; CDR2 reads FQNEAQ. The length of the CDR3 is 14 residues. V lost 0 bases and J lost 4, with 7 bases in between. CDR3 sequence reads: CASSLAGGNQPQHF. The CDR3 DNA follows: TGTGCCAGCAGCTTAGCGGGGGGAAATCAGCCCCAGCATTTT.

This clonotype was found many times. The chain uses TRBV20-1 and TRBJ2-7, with D perhaps TRBD1 or TRBD2 (5 bases each). CDR1 and CDR2 (germline): DFQATT, SNEGSKA (reference sequence). Trimming removed 6 bases from V and 3 bases from J, with 18 bases in between. The CDR3 is 14 residues long. CDR3 residues: CSAFSPQGRYEQYF. In DNA, the CDR3 is TGCAGTGCATTCTCGCCCCAGGGACGCTACGAGCAGTACTTC.

The sample holds many counts of this clonotype. This chain connects TRBV15 to TRBJ2-5; D is undetermined. The CDR3 extends over 12 amino acids. The ends were cut back, 5 bases at V and 6 bases at J, with 10 bases in the middle. The germline gives CDR1 LNHNV, CDR2 YYDKDF (reference sequence). The CDR3 sequence: CATSLFVQTQYF. The CDR3 nucleotides are TGTGCCACCAGCCTATTCGTGCAGACCCAGTACTTC.

The chain links TRBV20-1 to TRBJ2-7; 7 bases are shared with TRBD2. The length of the CDR3 is 18 residues. V lost 3 bases and J lost 3; bases outside the gene matches: 20. Looked up from germline, CDR1 is DFQATT and CDR2 is SNEGSKA (reference sequence). CDR3 residues: CSASWLSAASGLYYEQYF. The CDR3 bases are TGCAGTGCTAGCTGGTTGTCGGCGGCTAGCGGCCTTTACTACGAGCAGTACTTC.

J is TRBJ2-3 and V is TRBV11-1; TRBD2 might be the D (6 bases). V was shortened by 1 base and J by 5 bases, with 16 bases between the two germline ends. In germline, CDR1 is SGHAT, CDR2 FQDESV (reference sequence). The CDR3 extends over 16 amino acids. The CDR3 loop is CASSLVGIVGGDTQYF. The DNA of the CDR3 is TGTGCCAGCAGCTTAGTGGGGATCGTGGGGGGAGATACGCAGTATTTT.

This chain links TRBV30 with TRBJ2-7, with 9 nucleotides matching TRBD2. Unmatched junction bases numbered 9, after V lost 4 bases and J lost 2 bases. This CDR3 contains 15 residues. Germline CDR1 reads GTSNPN; CDR2 reads SVGIG (reference sequence). For the CDR3, the DNA is TGTGCCTGGAAAAATCGGCTAGCGGGAACCTACGAGCAGTACTTC. Its protein is CAWKNRLAGTYEQYF.

A few counts support this clonotype. This rearrangement joins TRBV10-2 to TRBJ2-7; the match to TRBD2 covers 8 bases. This CDR3 is built from 14 residues. Germline assignment: CDR1 WSHSY and CDR2 SAAADI. V trimming: 3 bases; J trimming: 3 bases; junction bases outside the gene matches: 4. CDR3 DNA: TGCGCCAGCAGTGATGGTCTAGCGGGCTACGAGCAGTACTTC. Its translation: CASSDGLAGYEQYF.

The gene calls are TRBV5-1 and TRBJ2-1; unclear D gene. CDR3 length: 15 residues. V lost 2 bases to trimming and J lost 6 bases, with 15 bases between them. Germline V gene lookup returns CDR1 SGHRS and CDR2 YFSETQ. The CDR3 DNA reads TGCGCCAGCAGCTTTCGCAGCGAGCCCCCCAATGAGCAGTTCTTC. Its protein is CASSFRSEPPNEQFF.

The chain uses TRBV19 and TRBJ1-5; the D is unclear. CDR3 length: 16 amino acids. Trimming took off 0 bases at V and 2 bases at J, with 11 bases between the two ends. Germline V gene sequence: CDR1 LNHDA, CDR2 SQIVND (reference sequence). The CDR3 nucleotides are TGTGCCAGTAGTATAGACCCCGCCGTGGGCAATCAGCCCCAGCATTTT. Translation: CASSIDPAVGNQPQHF.

This chain connects TRBV7-6 to TRBJ2-1; tentative D call: TRBD2 (5 bases). Germline V gene lookup returns CDR1 SGHVS and CDR2 FNYEAQ. The CDR3 totals 17 residues. V lost 6 bases and J lost 11, with 29 bases in between. The CDR3 region is CASSHQTLGSARHKQFF. CDR3 sequence (DNA): TGTGCCAGCAGTCACCAGACCCTTGGTAGCGCCAGGCACAAGCAGTTCTTC.

Concerning this clonotype: Relative to the germline gene, one junction end is altered; a read error may explain this. The chain joins TRBV10-3 to TRBJ2-7; D possibly corresponds to TRBD2 (6 bases). This CDR3 has 12 residues. The germline V gene encodes CDR1 ENHRY and CDR2 SYGVKD. The CDR3 sequence: CASSYGGTEQYF. The CDR3 nucleotides read TGTGCCAGCAGTTACGGGGGTACCGAGCAGTACTTC.

This chain connects TRBV5-5 to TRBJ2-7; 7 bases fit TRBD1. Germline-derived CDR1 and CDR2 are SGHKS and YYEKEE (reference sequence). The CDR3 totals 14 residues. The junction had 4 bases not matched to a gene; V was cut back by 1 base and J by 3 bases. This CDR3 reads CASSLQGQVYEQYF. For the CDR3, the DNA is TGTGCCAGCAGCTTGCAAGGACAGGTCTACGAGCAGTACTTC.

This clonotype was counted only a few times. V is TRBV7-3 and J is TRBJ2-2; 7 nucleotides line up with TRBD1. This CDR3 region has 16 residues. Germline values: CDR1 SGHTA, CDR2 FQGTGA. Germline trimming cut 5 bases from V and 0 bases from J; bases unmatched to any gene: 6. The CDR3 nucleotides are TGTGCCAGCAGCCGCCTGGGGACAGCGAACACCGGGGAGCTGTTTTTT. It is translated as CASSRLGTANTGELFF.

This clonotype was seen many times. The rearrangement joins TRBV19 to TRBJ1-5, with 9 nucleotides matching TRBD1. Germline loops: CDR1 LNHDA, CDR2 SQIVND (reference sequence). The V and J ends lost 5 bases and 2 bases, in that order; junction bases with no gene match: 7. The CDR3 runs 16 residues. The CDR3 DNA sequence: TGTGCCAGTAGTTTCGGGACAGGGCGGGGCAATCAGCCCCAGCATTTT. Translation: CASSFGTGRGNQPQHF.

This clonotype was seen repeatedly, ten times or more. The rearrangement uses TRBV9 and TRBJ2-6; no firm D call. The CDR3 covers 13 residues. Trimming stripped 5 bases from V and 1 base from J, with 4 bases between. Germline CDR1 and CDR2: SGDLS and YYNGEE. Written as DNA, the CDR3 is TGTGCCAGCAGAGAGTCTGGGGCCAACGTCCTGACTTTC. Protein: CASRESGANVLTF. Based on the CDR3 plus reference TRBV9 and TRBJ2-6, the full variable domain is DSGVTQTPKHLITATGQRVTLRCSPRSGDLSVYWYQQSLDQGLQFLIQYYNGEERAKGNILERFSAQQFPDLHSELNLSSLELGDSALYFCASRESGANVLTFGAGSRLTVL.